Listed below are T cell receptor beta chains from one sample, sequenced in a study of T cells in Graves' hyperthyroidism and ophthalmopathy. TCRdb recomputed calls from the multiplex PCR reads with MiXCR, one row per CDR3 protein. The sample contains about 360,000 distinct CDR3 sequences, about a fifth of which appear only once. Input material: blood. All receptors come from a woman between 18 and 30 years old with Graves' hyperthyroidism. CDR3s include the opening cysteine and the closing phenylalanine or tryptophan. Fields, in order: clone size, D gene, J gene, V gene, CDR3 length, CDR3 DNA, CDR3 protein. A D gene is named only where the DNA matches it firmly. Rows may omit the clone size; those that give it use once, few, many or a size class.

clone_size: many
d_call: -
j_call: TRBJ1-2
v_call: TRBV2
cdr3_length: 12
cdr3_nt: TGTGCCAGCAGTGAATCCCTCTATGGCTACACCTTC
cdr3_aa: CASSESLYGYTF

clone_size: many
d_call: TRBD2
j_call: TRBJ2-5
v_call: TRBV4-2
cdr3_length: 17
cdr3_nt: TGTGCCAGCAGCCAAGATATCACTAGCGGGTCCCAAGAGACCCAGTACTTC
cdr3_aa: CASSQDITSGSQETQYF

clone_size: many
d_call: TRBD1
j_call: TRBJ2-7
v_call: TRBV6-5
cdr3_length: 14
cdr3_nt: TGTGCCAGCCAGAGGACAGGGGGGACCTACGAGCAGTACTTC
cdr3_aa: CASQRTGGTYEQYF

clone_size: many
d_call: TRBD1
j_call: TRBJ2-7
v_call: TRBV18
cdr3_length: 16
cdr3_nt: TGTGCCAGCTCACGAGGACGTAGTGACAGGGTTGACGAGCAGTACTTC
cdr3_aa: CASSRGRSDRVDEQYF

clone_size: many
d_call: -
j_call: TRBJ1-1
v_call: TRBV11-2
cdr3_length: 13
cdr3_nt: TGTGCCAGCAGCTTAGTACAGGCTGGTGAAGCTTTCTTT
cdr3_aa: CASSLVQAGEAFF

clone_size: many
d_call: TRBD1
j_call: TRBJ1-1
v_call: TRBV6-1
cdr3_length: 15
cdr3_nt: TGTGCCAGCAGAAGAAGGGACAGGGTGGGAACTGAAGCTTTCTTT
cdr3_aa: CASRRRDRVGTEAFF

clone_size: many
d_call: -
j_call: TRBJ1-2
v_call: TRBV6-1
cdr3_length: 16
cdr3_nt: TGTGCCAGCAGTGAAGCTGAAGGGGCGCCAATGGGCGGCTACACCTTC
cdr3_aa: CASSEAEGAPMGGYTF

clone_size: -
d_call: -
j_call: TRBJ1-1
v_call: TRBV2
cdr3_length: 13
cdr3_nt: TGTGTCAGCAGTGGGCAACGGAACACTGAAGCTTTCTTT
cdr3_aa: CVSSGQRNTEAFF

clone_size: many
d_call: -
j_call: TRBJ1-1
v_call: TRBV4-1
cdr3_length: 14
cdr3_nt: TGCGCCAGCAGCCAAGACAACCTCCCAGCTGAAGCTTTCTTT
cdr3_aa: CASSQDNLPAEAFF

clone_size: many
d_call: TRBD1
j_call: TRBJ1-5
v_call: TRBV12-3/TRBV12-4
cdr3_length: 20
cdr3_nt: TGTGCCAGCAGTTTCACCCCGGGACTCTCGGGACAGGGAATTGATCAGCCCCAGCATTTT
cdr3_aa: CASSFTPGLSGQGIDQPQHF

clone_size: many
d_call: -
j_call: TRBJ1-1
v_call: TRBV20-1
cdr3_length: 13
cdr3_nt: TGCAGTGCTAGGGCTTCCGGGACTGTTAGAGCTTTCTTT
cdr3_aa: CSARASGTVRAFF

clone_size: many
d_call: -
j_call: TRBJ2-6
v_call: TRBV2
cdr3_length: 16
cdr3_nt: TGTGCCAGCCGCTTAACCATTGGGTCTGGGGCCAACGTCCTGACTTTC
cdr3_aa: CASRLTIGSGANVLTF

clone_size: -
d_call: -
j_call: TRBJ1-5
v_call: TRBV6-1
cdr3_length: 14
cdr3_nt: TGTGCCAGCAGTGGATTGGGGGTTGTTCAGCCCCAGCATTTT
cdr3_aa: CASSGLGVVQPQHF

clone_size: many
d_call: -
j_call: TRBJ1-1
v_call: TRBV27
cdr3_length: 14
cdr3_nt: TGTGCCAGCAGGACAGAAAAGTTGAACACTGAAGCTTTCTTT
cdr3_aa: CASRTEKLNTEAFF

clone_size: many
d_call: -
j_call: TRBJ2-5
v_call: TRBV30
cdr3_length: 15
cdr3_nt: TGTGCCTGGACCCTTAGTTTGATCGGGAAAGAGACCCAGTACTTC
cdr3_aa: CAWTLSLIGKETQYF

clone_size: -
d_call: -
j_call: TRBJ2-7
v_call: TRBV7-2
cdr3_length: 15
cdr3_nt: TGTGCCAGCAGCTTAATGGGGACTGCGGCCCTTGAGCAGTACTTC
cdr3_aa: CASSLMGTAALEQYF

clone_size: many
d_call: TRBD1
j_call: TRBJ1-1
v_call: TRBV20-1
cdr3_length: 14
cdr3_nt: TGCAGTGCTACAGGACAGGGGTTGAACACTGAAGCTTTCTTT
cdr3_aa: CSATGQGLNTEAFF

clone_size: many
d_call: -
j_call: TRBJ1-1
v_call: TRBV11-2
cdr3_length: 12
cdr3_nt: TGTGCCAGCAGCTTAGATAGGGAGGAAGCTTTCTTT
cdr3_aa: CASSLDREEAFF

clone_size: many
d_call: TRBD1
j_call: TRBJ1-5
v_call: TRBV15
cdr3_length: 15
cdr3_nt: TGTGCCACCAGCTTCGGGGGACAGGTTGATCAGCCCCAGCATTTT
cdr3_aa: CATSFGGQVDQPQHF

clone_size: -
d_call: -
j_call: TRBJ2-5
v_call: TRBV6-1
cdr3_length: 14
cdr3_nt: TGTGCCAGCAGTGATAACATTTCCCAAGAGACCCAGTACTTC
cdr3_aa: CASSDNISQETQYF

clone_size: many
d_call: -
j_call: TRBJ2-7
v_call: TRBV6-1
cdr3_length: 13
cdr3_nt: TGTGCCAGCAGTGACAGACTCTCCTACGAGCAGTACTTC
cdr3_aa: CASSDRLSYEQYF

clone_size: -
d_call: -
j_call: TRBJ2-5
v_call: TRBV7-6
cdr3_length: 12
cdr3_nt: TGTGCCAGCGGCTTAGAGCAAGAGACCCAGTACTTC
cdr3_aa: CASGLEQETQYF

clone_size: many
d_call: TRBD1
j_call: TRBJ2-7
v_call: TRBV5-1
cdr3_length: 13
cdr3_nt: TGCGCCAGCAGCTGGGACAGGCTTGAGGGGCAGTACTTC
cdr3_aa: CASSWDRLEGQYF

clone_size: many
d_call: -
j_call: TRBJ1-1
v_call: TRBV18
cdr3_length: 16
cdr3_nt: TGTGCCAGCTCACCCGTTCGGGGGATCGGGGGTACTGAAGCTTTCTTT
cdr3_aa: CASSPVRGIGGTEAFF

clone_size: many
d_call: -
j_call: TRBJ2-3
v_call: TRBV4-1
cdr3_length: 14
cdr3_nt: TGCGCCAGCAGCCAAGATGGTCAAACAGATACGCAGTATTTT
cdr3_aa: CASSQDGQTDTQYF

clone_size: few
d_call: TRBD1
j_call: TRBJ1-2
v_call: TRBV18
cdr3_length: 15
cdr3_nt: TGTGCCAGCTCACTGGGAGGACAGGACGGTTATGGCTACACCTTC
cdr3_aa: CASSLGGQDGYGYTF

clone_size: many
d_call: -
j_call: TRBJ1-2
v_call: TRBV20-1
cdr3_length: 13
cdr3_nt: TGCAGTGCTATCGTGTGGTCAATCTATGGCTACACCTTC
cdr3_aa: CSAIVWSIYGYTF

clone_size: once
d_call: -
j_call: TRBJ2-5
v_call: TRBV24-1
cdr3_length: 17
cdr3_nt: TGTGCCACCAGTGATCGATTTACACAGGGAGGGGGAGAGTCCCAGTACTTC
cdr3_aa: CATSDRFTQGGGESQYF

clone_size: many
d_call: -
j_call: TRBJ1-1
v_call: TRBV10-3
cdr3_length: 13
cdr3_nt: TGTGCCATCAGTGATCCCTTGAACACTGAAGCTTTCTTT
cdr3_aa: CAISDPLNTEAFF

clone_size: few
d_call: TRBD2
j_call: TRBJ2-1
v_call: TRBV11-2
cdr3_length: 16
cdr3_nt: TGTGTCAGCAGCTCGGGAGGGGGGCTCAGTTACAATGAGCAGTTCTTC
cdr3_aa: CVSSSGGGLSYNEQFF

clone_size: few
d_call: -
j_call: TRBJ2-5
v_call: TRBV2
cdr3_length: 11
cdr3_nt: TGTGCCAGCAGTGGTTGGGGATTCCAGTACTTC
cdr3_aa: CASSGWGFQYF

clone_size: many
d_call: TRBD1
j_call: TRBJ1-1
v_call: TRBV6-1
cdr3_length: 13
cdr3_nt: TGTGCCAGCAGCGGACAGGGGGACACTGAAGCTTTCTTT
cdr3_aa: CASSGQGDTEAFF

clone_size: few
d_call: -
j_call: TRBJ1-1
v_call: TRBV30
cdr3_length: 12
cdr3_nt: TGTGCCTGTACCCCGGGACACGTCGAAGCTTTCTTT
cdr3_aa: CACTPGHVEAFF

clone_size: many
d_call: -
j_call: TRBJ1-5
v_call: TRBV6-5
cdr3_length: 16
cdr3_nt: TGTGCCAGCAGTTCCCAAGGACTGTCTAGCAATCAGCCCCAGCATTTT
cdr3_aa: CASSSQGLSSNQPQHF

clone_size: many
d_call: -
j_call: TRBJ1-1
v_call: TRBV7-3
cdr3_length: 13
cdr3_nt: TGTGCCAGCAGCTTAAAGGGGACCACTGAAGCTTTCTTT
cdr3_aa: CASSLKGTTEAFF

clone_size: -
d_call: -
j_call: TRBJ2-7
v_call: TRBV2
cdr3_length: 14
cdr3_nt: TGTGCCAGCAGTGTCGGCAGGGCCTCCTACGAGCAGTACTTC
cdr3_aa: CASSVGRASYEQYF

clone_size: many
d_call: -
j_call: TRBJ1-1
v_call: TRBV5-1
cdr3_length: 15
cdr3_nt: TGCGCCAGCAGCTTGGTTCAGTTCGGGAGCACTGAAGCTTTCTTT
cdr3_aa: CASSLVQFGSTEAFF

clone_size: many
d_call: -
j_call: TRBJ1-5
v_call: TRBV4-1
cdr3_length: 16
cdr3_nt: TGCGCCAGCAGCCCTGTCACACCGACAGCCAGTCAGCCCCAGCATTTT
cdr3_aa: CASSPVTPTASQPQHF

clone_size: many
d_call: TRBD2
j_call: TRBJ2-2
v_call: TRBV30
cdr3_length: 12
cdr3_nt: TGTGCCTGGGGGAGGGGCACCGGGGAGCTGTTTTTT
cdr3_aa: CAWGRGTGELFF

clone_size: many
d_call: -
j_call: TRBJ1-3
v_call: TRBV12-3/TRBV12-4
cdr3_length: 17
cdr3_nt: TGTGCCAGCAGTCTGGCCATTAGGGCCAGCTCTGGAAACACCATATATTTT
cdr3_aa: CASSLAIRASSGNTIYF

clone_size: many
d_call: -
j_call: TRBJ1-3
v_call: TRBV2
cdr3_length: 20
cdr3_nt: TGTGCCAGCAGTGAAGCGACCTTAACTTCACAGGAGAACTCTGGAAACACCATATATTTT
cdr3_aa: CASSEATLTSQENSGNTIYF

clone_size: many
d_call: -
j_call: TRBJ2-7
v_call: TRBV7-9
cdr3_length: 15
cdr3_nt: TGTGCCAGCAGCTCCCTTGGCAATACCTTCTACGAGCAGTACTTC
cdr3_aa: CASSSLGNTFYEQYF

clone_size: many
d_call: TRBD2
j_call: TRBJ2-2
v_call: TRBV24-1
cdr3_length: 16
cdr3_nt: TGTGCCACCAGTGATCCGGGACTAGAAGGGGGCGGGGAGCTGTTTTTT
cdr3_aa: CATSDPGLEGGGELFF